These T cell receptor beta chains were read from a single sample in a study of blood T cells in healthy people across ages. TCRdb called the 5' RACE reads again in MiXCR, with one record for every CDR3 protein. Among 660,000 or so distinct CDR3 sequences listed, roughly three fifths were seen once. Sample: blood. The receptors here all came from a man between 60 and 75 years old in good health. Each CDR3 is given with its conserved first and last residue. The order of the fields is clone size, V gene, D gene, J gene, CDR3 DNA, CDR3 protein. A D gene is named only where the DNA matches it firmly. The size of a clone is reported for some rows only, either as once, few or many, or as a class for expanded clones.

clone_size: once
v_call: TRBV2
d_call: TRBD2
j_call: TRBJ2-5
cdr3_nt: TGTGCCAGCAGTGGGGGACTAGCGTTGGGGACCCAGTACTTC
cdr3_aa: CASSGGLALGTQYF

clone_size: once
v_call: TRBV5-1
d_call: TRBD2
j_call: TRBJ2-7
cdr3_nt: TGCGCCAGCAGCTTGGAGGGACTAGCGGAGGACACCTACGAGCAGTACTTC
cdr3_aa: CASSLEGLAEDTYEQYF

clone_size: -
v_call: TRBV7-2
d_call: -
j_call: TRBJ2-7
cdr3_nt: TGTGCCAGCAGAAACAGAGGGGCCTACGAGCAGTACTTC
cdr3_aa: CASRNRGAYEQYF

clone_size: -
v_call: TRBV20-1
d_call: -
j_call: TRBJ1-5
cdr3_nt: TGCAGTGCTAGAGATCCTAGACAGCCGCTAAATCAGCCCCAGCATTTT
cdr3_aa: CSARDPRQPLNQPQHF

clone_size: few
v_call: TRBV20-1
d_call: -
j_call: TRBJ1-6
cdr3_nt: TGCAGTGCTAGACCCGACAGAACCTCCTATAATTCACCCCTCCACTTT
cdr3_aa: CSARPDRTSYNSPLHF

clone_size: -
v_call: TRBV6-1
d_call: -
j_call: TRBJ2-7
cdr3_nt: TGTGCCAGCAGTGAACCCCAGGGGCCCTACGAGCAGTACTTC
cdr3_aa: CASSEPQGPYEQYF

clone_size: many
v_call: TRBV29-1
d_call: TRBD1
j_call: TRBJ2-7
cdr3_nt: TGCAGCGTGGGTACAGGGGAAGGCGAGCAGTACTTC
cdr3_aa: CSVGTGEGEQYF

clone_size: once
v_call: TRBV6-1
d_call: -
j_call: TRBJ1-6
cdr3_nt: TGTGCCAGCAGGCCCCAGTGGGGGGGAACTGACAATTCACCCCTCCACTTT
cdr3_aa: CASRPQWGGTDNSPLHF

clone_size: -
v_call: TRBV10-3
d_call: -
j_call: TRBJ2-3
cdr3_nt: TGTGCCATCAACATAAGTAGTACTCGGTGGACAGATACGCAGTATTTT
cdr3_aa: CAINISSTRWTDTQYF

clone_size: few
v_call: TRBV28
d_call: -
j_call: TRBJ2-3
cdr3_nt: TGTGCCAGCAAAGGGGAGGTTACGCAGTATTTT
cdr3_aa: CASKGEVTQYF

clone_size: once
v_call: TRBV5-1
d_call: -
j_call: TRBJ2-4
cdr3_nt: TGCGCCAGCAGCCAGAGTCCTGCCAAAAACATTCAGTACTTC
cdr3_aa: CASSQSPAKNIQYF

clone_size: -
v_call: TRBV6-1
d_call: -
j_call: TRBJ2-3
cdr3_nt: TGTGCCAGCAGCGCCATCCAGGGGGAGGCAGATACGCAGTATTTT
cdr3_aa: CASSAIQGEADTQYF

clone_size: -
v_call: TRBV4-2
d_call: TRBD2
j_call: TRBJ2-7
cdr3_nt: TGTGCCAGCAGCCCCCGGACTAGCGGCTCCGACGAGCAGTACTTC
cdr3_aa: CASSPRTSGSDEQYF

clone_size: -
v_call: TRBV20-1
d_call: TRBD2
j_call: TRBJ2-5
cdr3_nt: TGCAGTGCCACACCCGGGACTAGCACGGAGACCCAGTACTTC
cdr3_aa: CSATPGTSTETQYF

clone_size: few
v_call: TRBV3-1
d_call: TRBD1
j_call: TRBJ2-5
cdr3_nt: TGTGCCAGCAGCCAGACAACAGGGGGCCACGAGACCCAGTACTTC
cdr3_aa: CASSQTTGGHETQYF

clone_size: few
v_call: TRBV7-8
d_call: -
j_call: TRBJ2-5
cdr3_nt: TGTGCCAGCAGCTTAGTTCAGGAGAAGACCCAGTACTTC
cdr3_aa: CASSLVQEKTQYF

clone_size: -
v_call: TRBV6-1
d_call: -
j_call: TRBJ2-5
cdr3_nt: TGTGCCAGCAGCCCACTGGCAGGGACCGAGACCCAGTACTTC
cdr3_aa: CASSPLAGTETQYF

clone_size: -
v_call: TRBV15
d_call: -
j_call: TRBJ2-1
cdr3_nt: TGTGCCACCAGCAGAGATAGGGGGAGACTCGATGAGCAGTTCTTC
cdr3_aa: CATSRDRGRLDEQFF

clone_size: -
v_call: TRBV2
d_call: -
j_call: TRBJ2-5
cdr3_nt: TGTGCCAGCATTGATCCTCGGGGGAGGGAGACCCAGTACTTC
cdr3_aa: CASIDPRGRETQYF

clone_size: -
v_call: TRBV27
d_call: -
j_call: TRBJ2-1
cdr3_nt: TGTGCCAGCAGTTTAATGGCTGGGCCCTACAATGAGCAGTTCTTC
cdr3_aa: CASSLMAGPYNEQFF

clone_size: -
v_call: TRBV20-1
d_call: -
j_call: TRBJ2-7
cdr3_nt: TGCAGTGCTAGAGTGCCCTTAAACTACGAGCAGTACTTC
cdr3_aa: CSARVPLNYEQYF

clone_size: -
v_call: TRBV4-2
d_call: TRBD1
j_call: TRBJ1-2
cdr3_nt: TGTGCCAGCAGCCGCGGACAGGGAGCCGATGGCTACACCTTC
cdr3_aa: CASSRGQGADGYTF

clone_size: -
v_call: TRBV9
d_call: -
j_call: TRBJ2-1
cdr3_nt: TGTGCCAGCAGCGGGGGGGACAGCTCCTACAATGAGCAGTTCTTC
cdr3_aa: CASSGGDSSYNEQFF

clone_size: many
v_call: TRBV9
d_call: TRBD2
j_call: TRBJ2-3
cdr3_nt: TGTGCCAGCAGCGTACGGTCTAGCGGGGGGGGGACGCAGTATTTT
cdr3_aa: CASSVRSSGGGTQYF